The present entry profiles one T cell receptor beta chain with its context. These data come from a study of blood T cell repertoires in COVID-19. Study-wide context: The samples span acute and convalescent COVID-19 from the United States, Italy and Spain. The cDNA or gDNA used as material had been derived from T cells, B-cell-depleted T cells, or PBMCs.

During active infection, Seattle patients enrolled and were then monitored through disease. Germline lookup yields CDR1 LGHDT and CDR2 YNNKEL (reference sequence). The V segment lost 5 bases and the J segment 0 bases; nucleotides outside the gene matches: 1. The length of the CDR3 is 13 residues. Original analysis: Estimation of nucleated cell counts was performed using reference gene primer amplification. Assay used: immunoSEQ multiplex PCR; TCRdb lists only in-frame clones, some missing. V and J calls and clone size follow that table, whereas D and trimming were derived from the DNA. The sample consists of 150,000 to 200,000 clones, 85% to 90% of them appearing once.

The clonotype was recovered from a woman in her sixties or seventies with COVID-19, enrolled during active disease. This rearrangement joins TRBV3-1 (or the pseudogene TRBV3-2) to TRBJ2-7; 7 bases fit TRBD1. The sequenced material came from peripheral blood. Written as DNA, the CDR3 is TGTGCCAGCAGCTACAGGGGCTCCTACGAGCAGTACTTC. Amino acid sequence: CASSYRGSYEQYF.